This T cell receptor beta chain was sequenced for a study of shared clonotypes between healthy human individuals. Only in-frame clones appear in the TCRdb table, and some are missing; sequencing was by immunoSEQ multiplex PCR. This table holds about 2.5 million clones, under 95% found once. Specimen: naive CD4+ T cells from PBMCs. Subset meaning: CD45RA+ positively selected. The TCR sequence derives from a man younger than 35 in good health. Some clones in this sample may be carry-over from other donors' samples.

The CDR3 reads CASTWGQGAYEQYF. In nucleotides, the CDR3 is TGTGCCAGCACGTGGGGACAGGGGGCTTACGAGCAGTACTTC. The chain employs TRBV6-5 and TRBJ2-7; 12 positions match TRBD1. The V and J ends lost 7 bases and 4 bases, in that order; junction bases with no gene match: 5. Germline assignment: CDR1 MNHEY and CDR2 SVGAGI. This CDR3 spans 14 amino acids.